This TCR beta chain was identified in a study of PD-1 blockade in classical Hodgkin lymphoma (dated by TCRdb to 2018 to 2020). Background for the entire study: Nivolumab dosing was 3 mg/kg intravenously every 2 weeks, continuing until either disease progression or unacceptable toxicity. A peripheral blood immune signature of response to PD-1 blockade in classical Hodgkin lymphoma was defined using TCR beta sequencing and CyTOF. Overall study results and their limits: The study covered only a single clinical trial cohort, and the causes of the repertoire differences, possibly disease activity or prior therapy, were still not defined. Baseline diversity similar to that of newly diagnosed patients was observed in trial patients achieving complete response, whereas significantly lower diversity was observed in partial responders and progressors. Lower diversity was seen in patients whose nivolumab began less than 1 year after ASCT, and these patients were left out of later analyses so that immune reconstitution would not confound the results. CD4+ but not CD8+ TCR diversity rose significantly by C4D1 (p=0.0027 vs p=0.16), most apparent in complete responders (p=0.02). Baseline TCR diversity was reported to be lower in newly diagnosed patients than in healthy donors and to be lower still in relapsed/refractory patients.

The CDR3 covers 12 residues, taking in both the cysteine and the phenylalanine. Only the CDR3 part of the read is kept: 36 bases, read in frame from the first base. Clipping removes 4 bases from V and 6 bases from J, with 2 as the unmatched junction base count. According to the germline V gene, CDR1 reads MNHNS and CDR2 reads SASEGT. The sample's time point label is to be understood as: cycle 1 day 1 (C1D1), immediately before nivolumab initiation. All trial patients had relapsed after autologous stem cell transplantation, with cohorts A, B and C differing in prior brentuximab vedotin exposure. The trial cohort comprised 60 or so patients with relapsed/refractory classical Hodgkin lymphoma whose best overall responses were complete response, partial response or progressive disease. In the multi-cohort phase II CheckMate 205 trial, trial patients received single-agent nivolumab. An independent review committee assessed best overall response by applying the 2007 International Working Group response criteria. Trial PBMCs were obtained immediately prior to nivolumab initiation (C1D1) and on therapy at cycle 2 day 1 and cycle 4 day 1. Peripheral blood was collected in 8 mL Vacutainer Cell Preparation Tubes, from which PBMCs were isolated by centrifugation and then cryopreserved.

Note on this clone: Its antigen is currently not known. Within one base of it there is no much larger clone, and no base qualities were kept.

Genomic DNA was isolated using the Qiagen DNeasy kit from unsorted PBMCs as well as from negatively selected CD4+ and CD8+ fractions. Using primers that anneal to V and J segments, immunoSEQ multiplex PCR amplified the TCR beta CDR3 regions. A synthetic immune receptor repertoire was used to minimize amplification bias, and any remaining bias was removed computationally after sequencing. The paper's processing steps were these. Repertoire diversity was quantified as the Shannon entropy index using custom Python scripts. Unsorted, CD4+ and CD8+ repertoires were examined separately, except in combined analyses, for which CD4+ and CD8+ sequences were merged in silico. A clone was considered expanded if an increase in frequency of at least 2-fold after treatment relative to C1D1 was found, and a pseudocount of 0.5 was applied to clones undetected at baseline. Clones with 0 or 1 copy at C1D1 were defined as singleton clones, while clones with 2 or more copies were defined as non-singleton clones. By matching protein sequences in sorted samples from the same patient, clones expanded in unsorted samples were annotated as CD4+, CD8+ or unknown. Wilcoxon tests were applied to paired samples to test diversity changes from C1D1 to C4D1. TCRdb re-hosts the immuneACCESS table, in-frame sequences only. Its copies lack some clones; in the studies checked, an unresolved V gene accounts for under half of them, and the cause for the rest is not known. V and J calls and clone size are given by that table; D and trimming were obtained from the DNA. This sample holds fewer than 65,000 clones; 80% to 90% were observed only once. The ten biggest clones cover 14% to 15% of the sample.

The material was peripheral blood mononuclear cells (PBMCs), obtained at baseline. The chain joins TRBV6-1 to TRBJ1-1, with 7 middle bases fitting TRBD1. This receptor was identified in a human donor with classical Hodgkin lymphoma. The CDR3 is CASSGGGSEAFF. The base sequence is TGTGCCAGCAGTGGAGGGGGCTCTGAAGCTTTCTTT.